A selection of T cell receptor beta chains follows, all from one sample in a study of blood T cell repertoires in COVID-19. Some clones are missing from TCRdb's copy, which holds only in-frame ones; the method was immunoSEQ multiplex PCR. Counted here are about 140,000 clones, approximately 79% occurring once; the ten biggest clones make up 2.5% to 3%. What was sequenced was PBMCs or T cells enriched from blood (not recorded which). Receptors originate from a woman aged 45-65 years who had recovered from COVID-19. CDR3s include the opening cysteine and the closing phenylalanine or tryptophan. A D gene is named only where the DNA matches it firmly. A row's size may be missing; if present it is once, few, many or a size class.

TGTGCCAGCAGTTTTCTGACACCGGATACGCAGTATTTT	CASSFLTPDTQYF	13	.	TRBV27	TRBJ2-3	.
TGTGCCAGCAGCCCACAGAGTCGGCCTGATGGGACTGAAGCTTTCTTT	CASSPQSRPDGTEAFF	16	.	TRBV3-1/TRBV3-2	TRBJ1-1	few
TGTGCCAGCAGCGCCCCCGGGACAGCTAACTATGGCTACACCTTC	CASSAPGTANYGYTF	15	TRBD1	TRBV5-6	TRBJ1-2	.
TGTGCCAGCAGCCCTTACGGTGCCGGGGAGCTGTTTTTT	CASSPYGAGELFF	13	.	TRBV2	TRBJ2-2	.
TGTGCCAGCAGTTTTTTCAGGACAGGGGAGCAGTACTTC	CASSFFRTGEQYF	13	TRBD1	TRBV12-3/TRBV12-4	TRBJ2-7	.
TGCGCCAGCAGCTTGTCTCGGCCAGCGGCGGGGAATGAGCAGTTCTTC	CASSLSRPAAGNEQFF	16	.	TRBV5-1	TRBJ2-1	.
TGTGCCAGCAGCTTCGCGCAGGTTAACTATGGCTACACCTTC	CASSFAQVNYGYTF	14	.	TRBV7-2	TRBJ1-2	.
TGTGCCACCAGTGAGGACAGCTCCACCGGGGAGCTGTTTTTT	CATSEDSSTGELFF	14	.	TRBV24-1	TRBJ2-2	.
TGTGCCAGTAGTCTCAGGGGTTCACCTTTTGCAACTAATGAAAAACTGTTTTTT	CASSLRGSPFATNEKLFF	18	.	TRBV19	TRBJ1-4	.
TGTGCCAGCAGCGCAACGGGATGGTCCTACAATGAGCAGTTCTTC	CASSATGWSYNEQFF	15	.	TRBV14	TRBJ2-1	.
TGTGCCAGCAGCGGCCTAGGAGGAGTCGCTGGAAACACCATATATTTT	CASSGLGGVAGNTIYF	16	.	TRBV25-1	TRBJ1-3	.
TGCGCCAGCAGTTACCTTCCGGGACAGGGGGCAAAGGGTGAGCAGTTCTTC	CASSYLPGQGAKGEQFF	17	TRBD1	TRBV5-1	TRBJ2-1	.
TGTGCCAGCAGTCCCGTCGCTAGCGGTTACAATGAGCAGTTCTTC	CASSPVASGYNEQFF	15	TRBD2	TRBV2	TRBJ2-1	.
TGTGCCAGCAGTTACAGGGGGCGATATCAGCCCCAGCATTTT	CASSYRGRYQPQHF	14	TRBD1	TRBV6-6	TRBJ1-5	.
TGTGCCAGTAGGCCTGACAGGGACCATCAGCCCCAGCATTTT	CASRPDRDHQPQHF	14	TRBD1	TRBV19	TRBJ1-5	.
TGTGCCAGCACCGAGGGCTATCTCACCGGGGAGCTGTTTTTT	CASTEGYLTGELFF	14	.	TRBV2	TRBJ2-2	.
TGTGCCAGCAGCCAAGAGACCACCCGGGCTGAAGCTTTCTTT	CASSQETTRAEAFF	14	.	TRBV3-1/TRBV3-2	TRBJ1-1	once
TGTGCCAGCAGCCAAGATGGACTATCCACCAATGAGCAGTTCTTC	CASSQDGLSTNEQFF	15	.	TRBV4-2	TRBJ2-1	.
TGTGCCATCCAGGACAGGGGGCAGACTGAAGCTTTCTTT	CAIQDRGQTEAFF	13	TRBD1	TRBV10-3	TRBJ1-1	.
TGTGCCAGTAGTTCAGCCGGGACAGGGCAGGAAGCTTTCTTT	CASSSAGTGQEAFF	14	TRBD1	TRBV19	TRBJ1-1	.
TGTGCCTGGAGTGTACTTCGAATAAATCATGAAAAACTGTTTTTT	CAWSVLRINHEKLFF	15	.	TRBV30	TRBJ1-4	once
TGTGCCAGCAGAGCCGGGACAGGGAGAACTGAAGCTTTCTTT	CASRAGTGRTEAFF	14	TRBD1	TRBV2	TRBJ1-1	.